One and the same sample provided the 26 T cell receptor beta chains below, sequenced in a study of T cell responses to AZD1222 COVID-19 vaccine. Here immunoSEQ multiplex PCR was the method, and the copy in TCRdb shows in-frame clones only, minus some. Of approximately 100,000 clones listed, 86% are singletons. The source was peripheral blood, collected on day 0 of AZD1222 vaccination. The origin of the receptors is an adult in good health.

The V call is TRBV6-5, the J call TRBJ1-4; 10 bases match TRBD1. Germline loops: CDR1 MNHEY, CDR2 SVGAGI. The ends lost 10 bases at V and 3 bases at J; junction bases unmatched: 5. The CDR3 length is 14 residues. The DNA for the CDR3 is TGTGCCATCACGGACAGGGGGTCTAATGAAAAACTGTTTTTT. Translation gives CAITDRGSNEKLFF.

The CDR3 DNA sequence: TGTGCCAGCAGCAAAGGAAGGAGTAGGGTCTATGGCTACACCTTC. Residues: CASSKGRSRVYGYTF. V and J are TRBV21-1 and TRBJ1-2. TRBV21-1 corresponds to a pseudogene. CDR3 length: 15 amino acids.

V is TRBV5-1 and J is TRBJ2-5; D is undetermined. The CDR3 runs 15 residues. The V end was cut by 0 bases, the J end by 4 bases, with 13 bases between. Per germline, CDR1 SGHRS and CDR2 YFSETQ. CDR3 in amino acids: CASSLATSLGETQYF. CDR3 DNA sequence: TGCGCCAGCAGCTTGGCGACCTCTCTGGGAGAGACCCAGTACTTC.

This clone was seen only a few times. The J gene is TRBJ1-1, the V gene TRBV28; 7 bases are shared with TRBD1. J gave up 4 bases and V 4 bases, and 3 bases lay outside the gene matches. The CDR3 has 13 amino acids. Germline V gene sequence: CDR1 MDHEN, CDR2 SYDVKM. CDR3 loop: CASSSTGRTEAFF. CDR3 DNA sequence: TGTGCCAGCAGTTCGACAGGGCGCACTGAAGCTTTCTTT. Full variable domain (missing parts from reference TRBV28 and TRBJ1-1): DVKVTQSSRYLVKRTGEKVFLECVQDMDHENMFWYRQDPGLGLRLIYFSYDVKMKEKGDIPEGYSVSREKKERFSLILESASTNQTSMYLCASSSTGRTEAFFGQGTRLTVV.

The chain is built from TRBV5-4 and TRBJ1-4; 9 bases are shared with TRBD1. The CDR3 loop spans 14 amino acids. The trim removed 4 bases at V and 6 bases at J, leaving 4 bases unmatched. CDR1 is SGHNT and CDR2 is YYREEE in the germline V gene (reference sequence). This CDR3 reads CASSTGTGHEKLFF. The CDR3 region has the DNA TGTGCCAGCAGCACCGGGACAGGGCATGAAAAACTGTTTTTT.

The CDR3 region has the DNA TGTGCCAGCAGTTACTCGAGGGACTGGACTGAAGCTTTCTTT. As protein: CASSYSRDWTEAFF. The chain is built from TRBV6-6 and TRBJ1-1; possibly TRBD1 for D (5 bases). The ends were cut back, 0 bases at V and 5 bases at J, with 10 bases in the middle. Germline lookup yields CDR1 MNHNY and CDR2 SVGAGI (reference sequence). This CDR3 is 14 amino acids long.

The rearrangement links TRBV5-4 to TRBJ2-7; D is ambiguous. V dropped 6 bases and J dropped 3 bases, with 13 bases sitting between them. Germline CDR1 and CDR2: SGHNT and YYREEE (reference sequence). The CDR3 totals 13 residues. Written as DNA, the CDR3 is TGTGCCAGCACGAGCCCTCCAGGCTACGAGCAGTACTTC. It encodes CASTSPPGYEQYF.

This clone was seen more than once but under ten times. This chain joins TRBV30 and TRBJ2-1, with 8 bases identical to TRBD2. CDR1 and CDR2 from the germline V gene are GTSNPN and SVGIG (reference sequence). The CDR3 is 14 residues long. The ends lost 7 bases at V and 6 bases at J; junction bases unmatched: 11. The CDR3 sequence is CASSPAGEVNEQFF. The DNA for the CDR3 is TGTGCCTCGTCGCCAGCGGGAGAAGTCAATGAGCAGTTCTTC.

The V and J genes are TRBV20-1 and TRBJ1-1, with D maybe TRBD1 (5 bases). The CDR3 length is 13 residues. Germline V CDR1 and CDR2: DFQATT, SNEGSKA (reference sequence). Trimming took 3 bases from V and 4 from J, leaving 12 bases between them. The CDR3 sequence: CSASEGTSTEAFF. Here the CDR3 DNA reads TGCAGTGCTAGTGAGGGGACGAGCACTGAAGCTTTCTTT.

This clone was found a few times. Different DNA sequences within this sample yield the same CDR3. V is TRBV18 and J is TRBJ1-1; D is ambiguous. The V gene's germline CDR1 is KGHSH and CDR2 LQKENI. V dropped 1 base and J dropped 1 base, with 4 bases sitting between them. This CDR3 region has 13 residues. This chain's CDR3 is CASSPQGNTEAFF. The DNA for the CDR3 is TGTGCCAGCTCACCACAGGGGAACACTGAAGCTTTCTTT.

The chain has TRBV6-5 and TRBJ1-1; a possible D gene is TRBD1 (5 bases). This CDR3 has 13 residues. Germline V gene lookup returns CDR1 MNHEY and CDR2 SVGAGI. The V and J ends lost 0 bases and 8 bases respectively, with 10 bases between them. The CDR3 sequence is CASSYSKGAEAFF. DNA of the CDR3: TGTGCCAGCAGTTACTCGAAAGGGGCCGAAGCTTTCTTT.

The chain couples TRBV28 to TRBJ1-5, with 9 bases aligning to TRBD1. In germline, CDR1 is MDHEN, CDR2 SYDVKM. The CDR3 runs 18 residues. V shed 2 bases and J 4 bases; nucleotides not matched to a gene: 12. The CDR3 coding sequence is TGTGCCAGCAGTTTAATAAAAGGGACAGGGTCAATTAATCAGCCCCAGCATTTT. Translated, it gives CASSLIKGTGSINQPQHF.

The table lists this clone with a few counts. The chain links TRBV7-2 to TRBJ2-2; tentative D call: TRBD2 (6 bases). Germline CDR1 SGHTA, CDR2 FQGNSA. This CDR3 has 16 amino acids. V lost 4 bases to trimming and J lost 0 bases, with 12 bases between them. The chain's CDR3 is CASSYVSGSNTGELFF. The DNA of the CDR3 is TGTGCCAGCAGCTACGTTAGCGGTTCGAACACCGGGGAGCTGTTTTTT. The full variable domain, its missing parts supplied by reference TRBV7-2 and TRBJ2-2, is GAGVSQSPSNKVTEKGKDVELRCDPISGHTALYWYRQSLGQGLEFLIYFQGNSAPDKSGLPSDRFSAERTGGSVSTLTIQRTQQEDSAVYLCASSYVSGSNTGELFFGEGSRLTVL.

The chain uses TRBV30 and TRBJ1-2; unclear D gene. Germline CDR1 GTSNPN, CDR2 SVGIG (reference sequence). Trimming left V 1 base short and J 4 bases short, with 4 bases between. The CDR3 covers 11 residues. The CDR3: CAWSEGYGYTF. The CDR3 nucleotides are TGTGCCTGGAGTGAGGGCTATGGCTACACCTTC.

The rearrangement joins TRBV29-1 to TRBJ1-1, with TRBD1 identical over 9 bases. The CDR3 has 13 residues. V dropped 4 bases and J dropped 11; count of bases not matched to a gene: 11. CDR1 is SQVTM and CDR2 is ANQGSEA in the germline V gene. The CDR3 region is CSVVGTGPPKAFF. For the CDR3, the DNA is TGCAGCGTTGTGGGGACAGGGCCCCCCAAGGCTTTCTTT.

The CDR3 nucleotides are TGTGCCAGCAGTTACACCGGGGACGAGCAGTACTTC. This encodes CASSYTGDEQYF. V is TRBV6-6 and J is TRBJ2-7; a possible D gene is TRBD2 (5 bases). CDR1 is MNHNY and CDR2 is SVGAGI in the germline V gene (reference sequence). The germline V and J ends were trimmed by 2 bases and 5 bases, with 7 bases remaining between them. This CDR3 is built from 12 residues.

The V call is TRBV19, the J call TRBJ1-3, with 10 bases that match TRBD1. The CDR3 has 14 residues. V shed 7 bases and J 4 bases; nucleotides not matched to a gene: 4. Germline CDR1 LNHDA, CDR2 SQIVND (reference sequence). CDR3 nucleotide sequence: TGTGCCAGTAAGGGGACAGGGGACGGAAACACCATATATTTT. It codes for CASKGTGDGNTIYF.

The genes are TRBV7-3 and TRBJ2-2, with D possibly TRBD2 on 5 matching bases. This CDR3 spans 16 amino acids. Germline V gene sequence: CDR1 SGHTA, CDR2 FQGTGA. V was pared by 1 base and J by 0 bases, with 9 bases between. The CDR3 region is CASSLNSGTNTGELFF. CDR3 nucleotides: TGTGCCAGCAGCTTAAATTCCGGGACGAACACCGGGGAGCTGTTTTTT.

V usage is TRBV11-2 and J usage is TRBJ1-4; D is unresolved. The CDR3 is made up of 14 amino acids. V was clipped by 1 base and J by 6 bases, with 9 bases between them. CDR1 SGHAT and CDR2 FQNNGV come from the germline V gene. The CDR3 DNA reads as TGTGCCAGCAGCTTAGCGGGGAGGGATGAAAAACTGTTTTTT. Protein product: CASSLAGRDEKLFF.

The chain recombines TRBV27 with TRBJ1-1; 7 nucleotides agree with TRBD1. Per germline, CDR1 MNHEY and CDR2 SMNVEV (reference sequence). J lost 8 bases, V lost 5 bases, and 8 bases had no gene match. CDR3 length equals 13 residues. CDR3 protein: CASSPPRQGEAFF. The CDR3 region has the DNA TGTGCCAGCAGTCCACCGCGACAGGGCGAAGCTTTCTTT.

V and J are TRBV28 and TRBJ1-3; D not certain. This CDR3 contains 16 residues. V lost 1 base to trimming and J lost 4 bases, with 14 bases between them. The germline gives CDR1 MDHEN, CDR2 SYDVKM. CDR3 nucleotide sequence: TGTGCCAGCAGTTTATCCCCAGGTCTTCGGGGAAACACCATATATTTT. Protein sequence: CASSLSPGLRGNTIYF.

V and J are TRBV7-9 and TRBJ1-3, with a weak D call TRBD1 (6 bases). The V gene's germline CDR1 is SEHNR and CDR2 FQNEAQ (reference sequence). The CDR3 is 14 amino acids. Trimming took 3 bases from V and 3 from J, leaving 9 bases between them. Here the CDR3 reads CASSLGDIGNTIYF. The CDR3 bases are TGTGCCAGCAGCTTGGGGGACATTGGAAACACCATATATTTT. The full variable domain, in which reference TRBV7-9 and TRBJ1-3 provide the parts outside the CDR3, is DTGVSQNPRHKITKRGQNVTFRCDPISEHNRLYWYRQTLGQGPEFLTYFQNEAQLEKSRLLSDRFSAERPKGSFSTLEIQRTEQGDSAMYLCASSLGDIGNTIYFGEGSWLTVV.

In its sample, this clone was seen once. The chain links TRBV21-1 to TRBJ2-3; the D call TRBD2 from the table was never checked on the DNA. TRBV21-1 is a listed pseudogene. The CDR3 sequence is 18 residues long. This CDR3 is CASSKAGGLAGEEDTQYF. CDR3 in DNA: TGTGCCAGCAGCAAAGCCGGGGGACTAGCGGGAGAGGAAGATACGCAGTATTTT.

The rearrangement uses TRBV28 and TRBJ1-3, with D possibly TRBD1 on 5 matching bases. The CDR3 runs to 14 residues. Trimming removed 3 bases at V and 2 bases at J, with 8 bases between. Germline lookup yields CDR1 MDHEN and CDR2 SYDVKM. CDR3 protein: CASSFTGPGNTIYF. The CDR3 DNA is TGTGCCAGCAGTTTTACAGGACCTGGAAACACCATATATTTT.

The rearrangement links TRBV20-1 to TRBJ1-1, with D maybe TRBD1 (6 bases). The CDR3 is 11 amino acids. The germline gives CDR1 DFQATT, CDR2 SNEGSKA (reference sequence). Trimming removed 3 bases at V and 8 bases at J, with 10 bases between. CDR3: CSASDRQEAFF. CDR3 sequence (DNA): TGCAGTGCTAGTGACAGGCAAGAAGCTTTCTTT.

The CDR3 spells CASRGDSGSYEQYF. As DNA, the CDR3 is TGTGCCAGCAGAGGGGACTCTGGCTCCTACGAGCAGTACTTC. The V gene is TRBV2, the J gene TRBJ2-7; weak D call: TRBD2 (6 bases). Germline V lookup: CDR1 SNHLY, CDR2 FYNNEI. Trimming took off 6 bases at V and 0 bases at J, with 12 bases between the two ends. The CDR3 consists of 14 residues.